A single sample gave rise to the 9 T cell receptor beta chains below, sequenced in a study of T cells in Graves' hyperthyroidism and ophthalmopathy. TCR beta CDR3 regions were amplified from RNA. The TCR CDR3 was amplified in a first-round RT-PCR using the HTBI primer set. TCRdb independently ran MiXCR on the multiplex PCR reads; one entry per CDR3 protein. The sample has 450,000 to 700,000 distinct CDR3 sequences; around 45% are singletons. The specimen sequenced was peripheral blood or thyroid tissue (not recorded which). These receptors were obtained from an adult woman with Graves' disease, either hyperthyroidism or ophthalmopathy (not recorded which).

Written as DNA, the CDR3 is TGCAGTGCTAGTACCGGGCTTAATAGCAATCAGCCCCAGCATTTT. Amino acids: CSASTGLNSNQPQHF. This chain connects TRBV20-1 to TRBJ1-5; unclear D gene. CDR1 is DFQATT and CDR2 is SNEGSKA in the germline V gene (reference sequence). This CDR3 spans 15 amino acids. V gave up 3 bases and J gave up 0 bases, with 12 bases separating them.

This chain joins TRBV10-3 and TRBJ1-1; D gene unclear. The V gene's germline CDR1 is ENHRY and CDR2 SYGVKD. CDR3 length equals 15 residues. V shed 8 bases and J shed 1 base, with 17 bases lying between them. The CDR3 spells CAICTQRGPNTEAFF. The CDR3 DNA reads TGTGCCATCTGCACCCAGCGAGGGCCGAACACTGAAGCTTTCTTT.

This clonotype was seen a handful of times. With a much larger clone just one base away, this may be a read error. The chain couples TRBV7-3 to TRBJ2-2; D is unresolved. CDR1 is SGHTA and CDR2 is FQGTGA in the germline V gene. The CDR3 runs to 14 residues. V lost 7 bases, J lost 6 bases, and 15 bases lay in between. The CDR3 sequence is CASIGELMAGELFF. The CDR3 DNA follows: TGTGCCAGCATCGGCGAATTAATGGCCGGGGAGCTGTTTTTT.

The chain combines TRBV7-9 with TRBJ1-5; D is uncertain. In germline, CDR1 is SEHNR, CDR2 FQNEAQ (reference sequence). V was cut by 5 bases and J by 4 bases, with 12 bases left in between. The CDR3 contains 14 residues. CDR3 DNA sequence: TGTGCCAGCAGCCCCCGGCCCCTTAATCAGCCCCAGCATTTT. Residues: CASSPRPLNQPQHF.

V gene TRBV15 combines with J gene TRBJ2-7; 8 nucleotides align to TRBD1. There are 16 residues in the CDR3. Trimming removed 8 bases from V and 1 base from J; junction bases left unmatched: 13. Germline V gene data show CDR1 as LNHNV and CDR2 as YYDKDF (reference sequence). Here the CDR3 reads CATGMGTGRGSYEQYF. Written as DNA, the CDR3 is TGTGCCACCGGTATGGGGACAGGCCGCGGGTCCTACGAGCAGTACTTC.

This clonotype was detected only a few times. This chain joins TRBV20-1 and TRBJ1-1; D remains unclear. Germline values: CDR1 DFQATT, CDR2 SNEGSKA (reference sequence). Trimming pared 4 bases from V and 4 bases from J, leaving 10 bases between. The CDR3 length is 12 residues. As DNA, the CDR3 is TGCAGTGCTACCGTGGATCCCACTGAAGCTTTCTTT. This encodes CSATVDPTEAFF.

For the CDR3, the DNA is TGTGCCAGCAGCTTAGAAGCTACCGACTCTGGAAACACCATATATTTT. It is translated as CASSLEATDSGNTIYF. The chain joins TRBV7-9 to TRBJ1-3; D is unclear. Trimming cost V 1 base and J 0 bases, with 10 bases left between them. Germline V gene lookup returns CDR1 SEHNR and CDR2 FQNEAQ (reference sequence). There are 16 residues in the CDR3.

The table lists this clonotype with a count of one. V is TRBV5-6 and J is TRBJ2-5, with 10 bases identical to TRBD1. The junction had 10 bases not matched to a gene; V was cut back by 4 bases and J by 4 bases. The germline V gene has CDR1 SGHDT and CDR2 YYEEEE. The CDR3 covers 16 residues. The CDR3 coding sequence is TGTGCCAGCAGCGCGTTCCGGGACAGGGGCGGAGAGACCCAGTACTTC. It specifies CASSAFRDRGGETQYF.

This clonotype was counted at least ten times. The V gene is TRBV2, the J gene TRBJ1-6; perhaps TRBD1 as D (6 bases). Germline assignment: CDR1 SNHLY and CDR2 FYNNEI. The CDR3 has 15 amino acids. V was trimmed by 7 bases and J by 5 bases, leaving 15 bases between them. In DNA, the CDR3 is TGTGCCAGCACCTTGCAGGGGCGAAATAATTCACCCCTCCACTTT. Protein sequence: CASTLQGRNNSPLHF.